These 11 T cell receptor beta chains originate from one sample sequenced in a study of T cell responses to AZD1222 COVID-19 vaccine. Clones were read by immunoSEQ multiplex PCR, and TCRdb kept only the in-frame ones, dropping some. Seen here are under 70,000 clones, over 75% observed once, and the top ten hold about 14%. This material consisted of peripheral blood, taken on day 0 of AZD1222 vaccination. Every receptor here comes from an adult in good health.

The CDR3 nucleotides read TGTGCCAGCAGCTTTGGAGGCAACAACTATGGCTACACCTTC. Translation gives CASSFGGNNYGYTF. The V call is TRBV11-2, the J call TRBJ1-2, with no clear D. The V end was cut by 3 bases, the J end by 2 bases, with 10 bases between. The CDR3 is made up of 14 amino acids. Germline loops: CDR1 SGHAT, CDR2 FQNNGV.

The V call is TRBV2, the J call TRBJ2-1; 7 bases are a match to TRBD2. The J segment lost 9 bases and the V segment lost 4 bases, leaving 12 bases of the junction unmatched. The CDR3 extends over 15 amino acids. Germline CDR1 SNHLY, CDR2 FYNNEI. The CDR3 loop reads CASSVYGTIDGEQFF. The DNA for the CDR3 is TGTGCCAGCAGTGTATACGGGACTATAGACGGTGAGCAGTTCTTC. Looking up the rest from reference TRBV2 and TRBJ2-1 gives the full variable domain: EPEVTQTPSHQVTQMGQEVILRCVPISNHLYFYWYRQILGQKVEFLVSFYNNEISEKSEIFDDQFSVERPDGSNFTLKIRSTKLEDSAMYFCASSVYGTIDGEQFFGPGTRLTVL.

V is TRBV6-5 and J is TRBJ2-3, with TRBD2 matching 9 bases. Unmatched junction bases numbered 4, after V lost 5 bases and J lost 1 base. The CDR3 spans 15 residues. Germline CDR1 is MNHEY and CDR2 is SVGAGI. CDR3 coding DNA: TGTGCCAGCAGTCGTAGCGGGGGCCGCACAGATACGCAGTATTTT. Translation gives CASSRSGGRTDTQYF.

Here the CDR3 DNA reads TGTGCCAGCAAAGGACGACTAGCGGGGGAAACCGGGGAGCTGTTTTTT. It codes for CASKGRLAGETGELFF. This chain uses TRBV11-2 with TRBJ2-2, with 12 bases fitting TRBD2. The CDR3 totals 16 residues. Germline CDR1 SGHAT, CDR2 FQNNGV. V lost 7 bases to trimming and J lost 5 bases; unmatched junction nucleotides: 8.

Worth noting for this clone: Compared with germline, one end of the junction differs, possibly owing to a read error. This same CDR3 is encoded by further DNA sequences in the sample. The V call is TRBV27, the J call TRBJ2-2, with TRBD1 identical over 7 bases. The CDR3 length is 15 residues. Looked up from germline, CDR1 is MNHEY and CDR2 is SMNVEV (reference sequence). CDR3 loop: CASKRQGFSTGELFF. The CDR3 coding sequence is TGTGCCAGCAAAAGACAGGGATTCAGCACCGGGGAACTGTTTTTT.

The chain couples TRBV24-1 to TRBJ2-1; 7 bases map to TRBD2. The CDR3 loop spans 16 amino acids. In germline, CDR1 is KGHDR, CDR2 SFDVKD. V gave up 1 base and J gave up 6 bases; unmatched junction bases: 8. The CDR3 region is CATSDFVGGPSNEQFF. CDR3 coding DNA: TGTGCCACCAGTGATTTTGTGGGAGGGCCGAGCAATGAGCAGTTCTTC.

The chain carries TRBV19 and TRBJ2-2; D not resolved. This CDR3 has 13 amino acids. Germline loops: CDR1 LNHDA, CDR2 SQIVND (reference sequence). The V gene lost 1 base and the J gene lost 4 bases, with 4 bases spanning the gap. CDR3 DNA: TGTGCCAGTAGTATAGGGAGCACCGGGGAGCTGTTTTTT. It codes for CASSIGSTGELFF.

CDR3: CASSIGGGTEAFF. DNA for the CDR3: TGTGCCAGCAGCATCGGGGGAGGGACTGAAGCTTTCTTT. The chain uses TRBV7-9 and TRBJ1-1, with D tentatively TRBD1 (5 bases). Germline values: CDR1 SEHNR, CDR2 FQNEAQ (reference sequence). CDR3 length: 13 residues. Trimming stripped 5 bases from V and 5 bases from J, with 12 bases between.

This clone showed up just once. The rearrangement uses TRBV29-1 and TRBJ2-7; 9 nucleotides line up with TRBD2. J gave up 0 bases and V 6 bases, and 9 bases lay outside the gene matches. There are 15 residues in the CDR3. Germline values: CDR1 SQVTM, CDR2 ANQGSEA. CDR3: CSVAAGGLGSYEQYF. The CDR3 DNA reads as TGCAGCGTGGCTGCGGGGGGGCTGGGCTCCTACGAGCAGTACTTC.

The chain couples TRBV5-8 to TRBJ1-2, with a weak D call TRBD1 (5 bases). CDR3 size: 16 residues. Germline V gene data show CDR1 as SGHTS and CDR2 as YDEGEE. The V end was cut by 3 bases, the J end by 6 bases, with 21 bases between. CDR3 region: CASSSGPFREADGYTF. Written as DNA, the CDR3 is TGTGCCAGCAGCTCTGGGCCCTTCAGGGAAGCCGATGGCTACACCTTC. The variable domain in full, with the rest retrieved from reference TRBV5-8 and TRBJ1-2, is EAGVTQSPTHLIKTRGQQATLRCSPISGHTSVYWYQQALGLGLQFLLWYDEGEERNRGNFPPRFSGRQFPNYSSELNVNALELEDSALYLCASSSGPFREADGYTFGSGTRLTVV.

This clone showed up just a few times. This chain connects TRBV27 to TRBJ2-7; 7 bases agree with TRBD2. This CDR3 region has 15 residues. With 3 bases clipped from V and 3 bases from J, the junction kept 8 bases outside the gene matches. Germline V gene sequence: CDR1 MNHEY, CDR2 SMNVEV (reference sequence). CDR3 loop: CASSLGGERSYEQYF. CDR3 coding DNA: TGTGCCAGCAGTTTGGGGGGGGAACGGAGCTACGAGCAGTACTTC.